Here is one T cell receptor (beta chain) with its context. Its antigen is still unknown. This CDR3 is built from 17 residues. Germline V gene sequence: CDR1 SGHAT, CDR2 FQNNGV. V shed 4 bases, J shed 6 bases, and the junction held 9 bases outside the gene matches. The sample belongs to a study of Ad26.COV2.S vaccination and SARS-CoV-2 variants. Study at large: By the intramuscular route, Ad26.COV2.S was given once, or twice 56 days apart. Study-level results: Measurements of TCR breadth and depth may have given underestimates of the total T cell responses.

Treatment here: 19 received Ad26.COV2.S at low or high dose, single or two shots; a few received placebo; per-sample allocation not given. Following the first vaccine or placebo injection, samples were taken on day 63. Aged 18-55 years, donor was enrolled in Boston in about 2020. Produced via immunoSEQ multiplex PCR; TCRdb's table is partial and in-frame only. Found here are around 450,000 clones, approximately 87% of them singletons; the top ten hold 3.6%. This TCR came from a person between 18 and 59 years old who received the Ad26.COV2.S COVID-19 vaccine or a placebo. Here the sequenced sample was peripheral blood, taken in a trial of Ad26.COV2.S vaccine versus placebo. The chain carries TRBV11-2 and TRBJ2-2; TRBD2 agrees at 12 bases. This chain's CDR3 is CASSSSSSGGAPGELFF. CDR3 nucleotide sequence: TGTGCCAGCAGCTCATCTTCTAGCGGGGGGGCCCCCGGGGAGCTGTTTTTT.